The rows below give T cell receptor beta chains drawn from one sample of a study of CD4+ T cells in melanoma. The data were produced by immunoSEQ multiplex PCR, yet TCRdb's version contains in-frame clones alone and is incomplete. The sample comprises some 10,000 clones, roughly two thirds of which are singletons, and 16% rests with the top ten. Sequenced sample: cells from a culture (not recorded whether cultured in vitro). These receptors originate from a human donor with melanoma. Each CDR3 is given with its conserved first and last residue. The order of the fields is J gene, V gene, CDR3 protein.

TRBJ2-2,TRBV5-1,CASKAIANTGELFF
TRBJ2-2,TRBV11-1,CASSLRGQDYTGELFF
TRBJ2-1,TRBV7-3,CASSLGASSANEQFF
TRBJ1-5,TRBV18,CASSPQTGRIQPQHF
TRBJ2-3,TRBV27,CAARIRQGAADTQYF
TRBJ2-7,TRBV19,CASSIKDGDSYEQYF
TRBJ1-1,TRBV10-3,CAISTQGFAEAFF
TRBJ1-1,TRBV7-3,CASSFSIGNTEAFF
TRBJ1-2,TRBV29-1,CSGGEVGGYTF
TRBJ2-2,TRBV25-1,CASSPGQGNTGELFF
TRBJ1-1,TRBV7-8,CASSFRGQGTMNTEAFF
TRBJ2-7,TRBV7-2,CASRQTTGGSYEQYF
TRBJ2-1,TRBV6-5,CASSYTGNEQFF
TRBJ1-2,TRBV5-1,CASSMDRDGYTF
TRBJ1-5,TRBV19,CASSIDNQPQHF
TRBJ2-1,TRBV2,CASSVGGEPYNEQFF
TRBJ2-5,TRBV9,CASSAYRGREETQYF
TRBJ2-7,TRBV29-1,CSVAGTPDTRYEQYF
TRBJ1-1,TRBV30,CAWSVSGVNTEAFF
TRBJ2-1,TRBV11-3,CASSFQAGVGHNEQFF
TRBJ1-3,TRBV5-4,CASSWEGPYSSGNTIYF
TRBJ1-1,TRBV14,CASSQLTGVNTEAFF
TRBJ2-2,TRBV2,CASIQLAGGLGELFF
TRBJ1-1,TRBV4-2,CASSLGDRLGTEAFF
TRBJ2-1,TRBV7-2,CASSLTASYNEQFF
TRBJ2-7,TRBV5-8,CASSLPTGDRYEQYF
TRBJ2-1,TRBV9,CASSVGGHEIYNEQFF
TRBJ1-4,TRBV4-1,CASSRSGTERTNEKLFF
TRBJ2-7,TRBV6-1,CASSEKQVYGYEQYF